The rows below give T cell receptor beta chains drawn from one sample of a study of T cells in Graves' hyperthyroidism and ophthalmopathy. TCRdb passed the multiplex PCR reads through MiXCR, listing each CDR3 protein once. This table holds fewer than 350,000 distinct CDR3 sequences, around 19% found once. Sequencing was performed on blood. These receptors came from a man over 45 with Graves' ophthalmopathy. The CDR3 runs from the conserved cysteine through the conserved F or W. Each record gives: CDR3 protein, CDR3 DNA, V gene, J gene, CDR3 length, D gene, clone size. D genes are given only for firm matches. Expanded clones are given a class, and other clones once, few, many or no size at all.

CDR3aa: CASRFGEGAWNTEAFF
CDR3nt: TGTGCCAGCAGATTTGGGGAGGGGGCATGGAACACTGAAGCTTTCTTT
v_gene: TRBV27
j_gene: TRBJ1-1
len: 16
d_gene: TRBD1
abundance: many

CDR3aa: CATSIGQGPYEQYF
CDR3nt: TGTGCCACCAGCATCGGGCAGGGGCCCTACGAGCAGTACTTC
v_gene: TRBV15
j_gene: TRBJ2-7
len: 14
d_gene: NA
abundance: NA

CDR3aa: CASSSPGRDYEQYF
CDR3nt: TGTGCCAGCAGTTCCCCGGGACGAGACTACGAGCAGTACTTC
v_gene: TRBV6-5
j_gene: TRBJ2-7
len: 14
d_gene: NA
abundance: few

CDR3aa: CASRSQGLREQFF
CDR3nt: TGTGCCAGCAGATCACAGGGTCTCCGGGAGCAGTTCTTC
v_gene: TRBV12-3/TRBV12-4
j_gene: TRBJ2-1
len: 13
d_gene: NA
abundance: many

CDR3aa: CASSPRRAGANVLTF
CDR3nt: TGTGCCAGCAGCCCTCGCCGGGCGGGGGCCAACGTCCTGACTTTC
v_gene: TRBV7-3
j_gene: TRBJ2-6
len: 15
d_gene: NA
abundance: few

CDR3aa: CASSPGGGLPYEQYF
CDR3nt: TGTGCCAGCAGCCCGGGGGGCGGGTTGCCCTACGAGCAGTACTTC
v_gene: TRBV3-1
j_gene: TRBJ2-7
len: 15
d_gene: NA
abundance: many

CDR3aa: CASSPNPLGSNQPQHF
CDR3nt: TGTGCCAGCAGTCCTAACCCGCTAGGTAGCAATCAGCCCCAGCATTTT
v_gene: TRBV6-1
j_gene: TRBJ1-5
len: 16
d_gene: NA
abundance: many

CDR3aa: CAISEPQGGSYEQYF
CDR3nt: TGTGCCATCAGTGAACCTCAGGGAGGCTCCTACGAGCAGTACTTC
v_gene: TRBV10-3
j_gene: TRBJ2-7
len: 15
d_gene: NA
abundance: few

CDR3aa: CASSLGGFYTGELFF
CDR3nt: TGTGCCAGCAGCTTAGGAGGGTTCTACACCGGGGAGCTGTTTTTT
v_gene: TRBV7-2
j_gene: TRBJ2-2
len: 15
d_gene: NA
abundance: NA

CDR3aa: CASSRPISGTNPSYEQYF
CDR3nt: TGTGCCAGCAGTCGACCCATTAGCGGGACCAACCCCTCCTACGAGCAGTACTTC
v_gene: TRBV11-2
j_gene: TRBJ2-7
len: 18
d_gene: TRBD2
abundance: NA

CDR3aa: CASGYNQPQHF
CDR3nt: TGTGCCAGCGGATACAATCAGCCCCAGCATTTT
v_gene: TRBV27
j_gene: TRBJ1-5
len: 11
d_gene: NA
abundance: NA

CDR3aa: CASSAESQETQYF
CDR3nt: TGTGCCAGCAGCGCCGAATCCCAAGAGACCCAGTACTTC
v_gene: TRBV9
j_gene: TRBJ2-5
len: 13
d_gene: NA
abundance: few

CDR3aa: CAWSLRNEQFF
CDR3nt: TGTGCCTGGAGTTTGAGGAATGAGCAGTTCTTC
v_gene: TRBV30
j_gene: TRBJ2-1
len: 11
d_gene: NA
abundance: many

CDR3aa: CASSLQGRNSGNTIYF
CDR3nt: TGTGCCAGCAGCTTACAGGGGCGAAACTCTGGAAACACCATATATTTT
v_gene: TRBV5-4
j_gene: TRBJ1-3
len: 16
d_gene: TRBD1
abundance: NA

CDR3aa: CASSPTTWSGENSYNEQFF
CDR3nt: TGTGCCAGCAGTCCTACGACTTGGAGCGGGGAAAACTCCTACAATGAGCAGTTCTTC
v_gene: TRBV27
j_gene: TRBJ2-1
len: 19
d_gene: TRBD2
abundance: few